This T cell receptor beta chain was captured by sequencing in a study of identical twins. V lost 5 bases and J lost 8; bases outside the gene matches: 10. The CDR3 has 15 residues. CDR1 is SGHTA, CDR2 FQGTGA, per germline. A universal primer site came from template switching; cDNA carried unique molecular identifiers. MiXCR was run by TCRdb on the 5' RACE reads, yielding one entry per CDR3 protein. The sample yields 450,000 or so distinct CDR3 sequences, about 14% seen once. In addition, the sample was reused for a study of yellow fever vaccine responses in identical twins.

The sequencing sample was made of CD4+ T cells sorted from blood. This receptor was obtained from a woman aged 18-29 years in good health. The rearrangement uses TRBV7-3 and TRBJ2-1, with TRBD2 matching 9 bases. The CDR3 reads CASSLLPAGGHEQFF. The DNA for the CDR3 is TGTGCCAGCAGCCTCCTCCCAGCGGGGGGTCATGAGCAGTTCTTC. Full variable domain (rest looked up from reference TRBV7-3 and TRBJ2-1): GAGVSQTPSNKVTEKGKYVELRCDPISGHTALYWYRQSLGQGPEFLIYFQGTGAADDSGLPNDRFFAVRPEGSVSTLKIQRTERGDSAVYLCASSLLPAGGHEQFFGPGTRLTVL.